This paragraph covers one T cell receptor beta chain sequence. Cohorts were determined from participant-reported clinical history. Original analysis: By means of reference gene primer amplification, nucleated cell counts were estimated. Sequencing used immunoSEQ multiplex PCR; TCRdb keeps in-frame clones, though not all of them. The V and J calls and clone size come from that table; D and trimming were worked out from the DNA. Of a few hundred thousand clones in the sample, approximately 92% are singletons; the top ten hold about 1%. The CDR3 is made up of 18 amino acids. V lost 0 bases and J lost 7; bases outside the gene matches: 15. From germline, CDR1 is KGHSH and CDR2 LQKENI. This sample was included in a study of blood T cell repertoires in COVID-19. Background on the study: The analysed material was cDNA or gDNA that came from T cells, B-cell-depleted T cells, or PBMCs.

The TCR sequence derives from a young man who had recovered from COVID-19. The J gene is TRBJ2-3, the V gene TRBV18, with 8 nucleotides matching TRBD2. Specimen: PBMCs or T cells enriched from blood (not recorded which). The CDR3 sequence is CASSPPRAAGVLIYTQYF. CDR3 sequence (DNA): TGTGCCAGCTCACCACCACGCGCAGCGGGGGTCCTCATTTATACGCAGTATTTT. Full variable domain (outside the CDR3, taken from reference TRBV18 and TRBJ2-3): NAGVMQNPRHLVRRRGQEARLRCSPMKGHSHVYWYRQLPEEGLKFMVYLQKENIIDESGMPKERFSAEFPKEGPSILRIQQVVRGDSAAYFCASSPPRAAGVLIYTQYFGPGTRLTVL.